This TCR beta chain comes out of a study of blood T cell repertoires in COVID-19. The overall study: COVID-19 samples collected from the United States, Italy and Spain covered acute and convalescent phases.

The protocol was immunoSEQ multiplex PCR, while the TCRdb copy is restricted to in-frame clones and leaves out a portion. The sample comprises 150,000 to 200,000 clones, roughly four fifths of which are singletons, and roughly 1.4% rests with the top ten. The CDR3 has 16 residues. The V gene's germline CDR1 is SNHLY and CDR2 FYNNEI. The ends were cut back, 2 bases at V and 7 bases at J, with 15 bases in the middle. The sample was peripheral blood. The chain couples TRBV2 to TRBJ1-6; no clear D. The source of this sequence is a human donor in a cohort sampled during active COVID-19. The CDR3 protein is CASSEQRALGNSPLHF. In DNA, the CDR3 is TGTGCCAGCAGTGAACAGAGGGCCCTAGGCAATTCACCCCTCCACTTT.